Listed below are T cell receptor beta chains from one sample, sequenced in a study of T-cell memory formation after mild COVID-19. MiXCR, applied by TCRdb to the 5' RACE reads, yields one record per CDR3 protein. Of about 180,000 distinct CDR3 sequences in the sample, about 18% were seen once. Source material: PBMCs or a T cell subset sorted from them (not recorded which). The receptors originated from a man aged 18 to 29 who had mild COVID-19 (a few samples of this study predate the infection). Cell type and time point are not known. Each CDR3 is given without its conserved first and last residue.

TRBV6-5,TRBJ2-3,ASSYALAWDTQY
TRBV4-2,TRBJ2-4,ASSPRGGPGKNIQY
TRBV14,TRBJ2-1,ASSTRARRDNEQF
TRBV7-3,TRBJ2-2,ASSRPHTGELF
TRBV23-1,TRBJ2-7,ASSRGTVPPISYEQY
TRBV11-3,TRBJ1-1,ASSTRPTGDCTEAF
TRBV14,TRBJ2-5,ASSQGNPKTQY
TRBV20-1,TRBJ1-2,SALPRGVVGYGYT
TRBV28,TRBJ2-4,ASSFSRGKNIQY
TRBV14,TRBJ1-1,ASSPIQGPTEAF
TRBV12-3/TRBV12-4,TRBJ2-5,ASSPTWTKETQY